This paragraph covers one T cell receptor beta chain sequence. The antigen is not known. This specimen comes from a study of cytomegalovirus exposure and HLA in healthy donors. Findings and limits, study-wide: A later analysis found first-cohort TCR clusters tended to co-occur in the 130 or so validation repertoires. The classifier reportedly diagnosed cytomegalovirus status with high sensitivity and specificity. The study recorded 164 TCR beta chains that were cytomegalovirus-associated. In vitro confirmation showed a few CMV-associated chains to be CMV antigen specific.

Sequenced by immunoSEQ multiplex PCR; TCRdb stores in-frame clones only, minus some. This table has around 200,000 clones, 88% appearing once. V shed 0 bases and J 4 bases; nucleotides not matched to a gene: 4. Per the germline V gene, CDR1 is SQVTM and CDR2 is ANQGSEA. The CDR3 is made up of 15 amino acids. This receptor was taken from a woman between 18 and 30 years old in good health and CMV-seronegative. V gene TRBV29-1 combines with J gene TRBJ2-1, with 9 nucleotides matching TRBD1. Source material: PBMCs. The CDR3 region has the DNA TGCAGCGTTGAAGATCGGACAGGGGAGTACAATGAGCAGTTCTTC. This gives the protein CSVEDRTGEYNEQFF.